The clone carrying this T cell receptor (beta chain) was picked up a small number of times. RNA transcripts yielded amplified TCR beta CDR3 regions. HTBI primers were employed in a first-round RT-PCR of the TCR CDR3. TCRdb re-analysed the multiplex PCR reads in MiXCR, keeping a single row per CDR3 protein. In the table there are a few hundred thousand distinct CDR3 sequences, approximately 15% of which are singletons. This specimen belongs to a study of T cells in Graves' hyperthyroidism and ophthalmopathy. This CDR3 contains 20 residues. The J segment lost 6 bases and the V segment lost 1 base, leaving 21 bases of the junction unmatched. Germline loops: CDR1 LGHDT, CDR2 YNNKEL (reference sequence).

The chain is built from TRBV3-1 and TRBJ2-7; TRBD1 aligns across 10 bases. The receptor's source is a woman between 55 and 75 years old with Graves' ophthalmopathy. The sample taken for sequencing was blood. The CDR3 DNA is TGTGCCAGCAGCCAAGTTGCCTTTAACCAACCGGGACAGGGGAACTCCGAGCAGTACTTC. Protein: CASSQVAFNQPGQGNSEQYF.